A single sample gave rise to the 32 T cell receptor beta chains below, sequenced in a study of T-cell memory formation after mild COVID-19. Via MiXCR, TCRdb re-called the 5' RACE reads, giving one row per CDR3 protein. The sample has 100,000 to 150,000 distinct CDR3 sequences, about 15% seen once; the top ten hold approximately 14%. The sequenced sample was PBMCs or a T cell subset sorted from them (not recorded which). All receptors derive from an adult woman who had mild COVID-19 (a few samples of this study predate the infection). Cell type and time point are not known.

The rearrangement joins TRBV12-3 or TRBV12-4 to TRBJ1-1; no definite D call. This CDR3 is built from 14 residues. The germline V and J ends were trimmed by 5 bases and 2 bases, with 12 bases remaining between them. The CDR3 nucleotides are TGTGCCAGCAGTCAATCGAGGAGAAACACTGAAGCTTTCTTT. Amino acid sequence: CASSQSRRNTEAFF.

The chain combines TRBV24-1 with TRBJ2-3, with TRBD2 identical over 8 bases. Germline CDR1 and CDR2: KGHDR and SFDVKD. The CDR3 consists of 14 residues. Losses at the gene ends were 4 bases for V and 8 bases for J; bases not matched to a gene: 7. CDR3 DNA sequence: TGTGCCACCAGTGACCCGGGACTAGACCTTACGCAGTATTTT. It specifies CATSDPGLDLTQYF.

The V call is TRBV9, the J call TRBJ2-7; the match to TRBD1 covers 7 bases. J lost 4 bases, V lost 3 bases, and 10 bases had no gene match. The CDR3 sequence is 15 residues long. Germline CDR1 is SGDLS and CDR2 is YYNGEE. The chain's CDR3 is CASSAYPGGGYEQYF. The CDR3 DNA reads as TGTGCCAGCAGCGCTTACCCAGGGGGTGGGTACGAGCAGTACTTC.

V gene TRBV7-9 combines with J gene TRBJ1-5, with a tentative D call TRBD1 (5 bases). V lost 7 bases and J lost 7, with 17 bases in between. This CDR3 is 14 amino acids long. CDR1 and CDR2 from the germline V gene are SEHNR and FQNEAQ (reference sequence). CDR3 bases: TGTGCCAGCACTCAGGGAGATGCAGGGCAGCCCCAGCATTTT. Translation: CASTQGDAGQPQHF.

The chain recombines TRBV9 with TRBJ1-1, with D possibly being TRBD1 (6 bases). CDR3 length: 15 residues. Per the germline V gene, CDR1 is SGDLS and CDR2 is YYNGEE. The ends were cut back, 3 bases at V and 0 bases at J, with 12 bases in the middle. As DNA, the CDR3 is TGTGCCAGCAGCGCAGACAGGTCTTTGAACACTGAAGCTTTCTTT. Its protein is CASSADRSLNTEAFF.

The J gene is TRBJ2-2, the V gene TRBV5-1; no clear D gene. Germline assignment: CDR1 SGHRS and CDR2 YFSETQ. The CDR3 has 17 amino acids. Trimming took off 1 base at V and 2 bases at J, with 15 bases between the two ends. CDR3 nucleotide sequence: TGCGCCAGCAGCTTGTATTTTCTGGGTCAAAACACCGGGGAGCTGTTTTTT. Amino acid sequence: CASSLYFLGQNTGELFF.

The rearrangement uses TRBV27 and TRBJ1-5; TRBD1 agrees at 9 bases. The CDR3 runs to 14 residues. Per the germline V gene, CDR1 is MNHEY and CDR2 is SMNVEV (reference sequence). Trimming cost V 6 bases and J 7 bases; bases outside gene matches: 7. The chain's CDR3 is CASSADRGGQPQHF. The CDR3 DNA sequence: TGTGCCAGCAGCGCGGACAGGGGAGGACAGCCCCAGCATTTT.

The CDR3 bases are TGCGCCAGCAGCTTGGCTACAGGAACTCTCTATGGCTACACCTTC. Translating gives CASSLATGTLYGYTF. The chain carries TRBV5-1 and TRBJ1-2; tentative D call: TRBD1 (5 bases). V was trimmed by 0 bases and J by 4 bases, leaving 13 bases between them. Germline assignment: CDR1 SGHRS and CDR2 YFSETQ. The CDR3 totals 15 residues. Full variable domain (outside the CDR3, taken from reference TRBV5-1 and TRBJ1-2): KAGVTQTPRYLIKTRGQQVTLSCSPISGHRSVSWYQQTPGQGLQFLFEYFSETQRNKGNFPGRFSGRQFSNSRSEMNVSTLELGDSALYLCASSLATGTLYGYTFGSGTRLTVV.

The rearrangement joins TRBV9 to TRBJ1-1, with a tentative D call TRBD1 (5 bases). Germline CDR1 reads SGDLS; CDR2 reads YYNGEE. Trimming took off 0 bases at V and 6 bases at J, with 15 bases between the two ends. This CDR3 contains 15 residues. In DNA, the CDR3 is TGTGCCAGCAGCGTAGATGGCGGGGGAGTGGCTGAAGCTTTCTTT. As protein: CASSVDGGGVAEAFF.

This clonotype has more than one count but fewer than ten. V and J are TRBV4-3 and TRBJ1-2; 8 bases are a match to TRBD1. J lost 8 bases, V lost 4 bases, and 9 bases had no gene match. This CDR3 has 14 residues. Germline CDR1 reads LGHNA; CDR2 reads YSLEER. The CDR3 DNA follows: TGCGCCAGCAGCCCTGACAGGGGATCTCGCGGCTACACCTTC. It translates to CASSPDRGSRGYTF.

The chain recombines TRBV10-3 with TRBJ2-3; 11 bases match TRBD1. CDR1 ENHRY and CDR2 SYGVKD come from the germline V gene. Trimming took 7 bases from V and 5 from J; bases not matched to a gene: 5. The CDR3 totals 14 residues. The CDR3 DNA reads as TGTGCCATCAAGGGGACAGGGGGGTTAGATACGCAGTATTTT. Translated: CAIKGTGGLDTQYF.

The V and J genes are TRBV3-1 and TRBJ2-7; 10 nucleotides match TRBD1. The CDR3 runs 15 residues. The V gene's germline CDR1 is LGHDT and CDR2 YNNKEL (reference sequence). V shed 4 bases and J 4 bases; nucleotides not matched to a gene: 7. The CDR3 coding sequence is TGTGCCAGCAGCCTCCGGGACAGGGGTTGGTACGAGCAGTACTTC. Amino acid sequence: CASSLRDRGWYEQYF.

This chain uses TRBV2 with TRBJ2-1; 13 bases agree with TRBD2. V shed 6 bases and J 5 bases; nucleotides not matched to a gene: 4. This CDR3 contains 15 residues. Germline V gives CDR1 SNHLY, CDR2 FYNNEI. As DNA, the CDR3 is TGTGCCAGCAGCCCGACTAGCGGGGGGCACAATGAGCAGTTCTTC. It specifies CASSPTSGGHNEQFF. Full variable domain (rest looked up from reference TRBV2 and TRBJ2-1): EPEVTQTPSHQVTQMGQEVILRCVPISNHLYFYWYRQILGQKVEFLVSFYNNEISEKSEIFDDQFSVERPDGSNFTLKIRSTKLEDSAMYFCASSPTSGGHNEQFFGPGTRLTVL.

The chain has TRBV12-3 or TRBV12-4 and TRBJ2-1; 7 positions match TRBD2. V lost 2 bases to trimming and J lost 6 bases; unmatched junction nucleotides: 10. The CDR3 spans 16 residues. The CDR3 loop is CASSLLAAPGGNEQFF. The CDR3 DNA is TGTGCCAGCAGTTTATTGGCGGCCCCGGGGGGCAATGAGCAGTTCTTC.

This clonotype came up a few times. The chain employs TRBV7-3 and TRBJ1-6, with TRBD1 identical over 10 bases. The length of the CDR3 is 16 residues. After removal of 2 bases from V and 11 bases from J, the junction contained 9 bases not matched to a gene. The germline CDR1 and CDR2 sequences are SGHTA and FQGTGA. CDR3 residues: CASSLPGQGSRTPLHF. CDR3 DNA sequence: TGTGCCAGCAGCTTACCGGGACAGGGGAGTAGGACACCCCTCCACTTT.

This clonotype was counted a few times. The chain recombines TRBV13 with TRBJ1-1; D is undetermined. Trimming removed 2 bases at V and 7 bases at J, with 11 bases between. CDR1 and CDR2 (germline): PRHDT, FYEKMQ (reference sequence). This CDR3 contains 13 residues. CDR3 in DNA: TGTGCCAGCAGCTTACGGGCAATCGGTGAAGCTTTCTTT. Its translation is CASSLRAIGEAFF.

The rearrangement links TRBV12-3 or TRBV12-4 to TRBJ2-2; D gene unclear. V was trimmed by 8 bases and J by 0 bases, leaving 7 bases between them. This CDR3 region has 13 residues. In nucleotides, the CDR3 is TGTGCCAGCGGCCTAACGAACACCGGGGAGCTGTTTTTT. The encoded protein is CASGLTNTGELFF.

The chain employs TRBV9 and TRBJ2-2; 9 positions agree with TRBD2. The CDR3 is made up of 16 amino acids. CDR1 is SGDLS and CDR2 is YYNGEE in the germline V gene. The V gene end was trimmed by 0 bases and the J gene end by 4 bases; junction bases not matched to a gene: 4. CDR3 sequence: CASSVVAGVSTGELFF. CDR3 coding DNA: TGTGCCAGCAGCGTAGTAGCGGGAGTAAGCACCGGGGAGCTGTTTTTT. Full variable domain (rest looked up from reference TRBV9 and TRBJ2-2): DSGVTQTPKHLITATGQRVTLRCSPRSGDLSVYWYQQSLDQGLQFLIQYYNGEERAKGNILERFSAQQFPDLHSELNLSSLELGDSALYFCASSVVAGVSTGELFFGEGSRLTVL.

This clonotype showed up just once. V and J are TRBV5-1 and TRBJ2-5; D may correspond to TRBD1 or TRBD2 (5 bases each). From germline, CDR1 is SGHRS and CDR2 YFSETQ. The CDR3 has 15 residues. Trimming left V 1 base short and J 3 bases short, with 13 bases between. The CDR3 DNA follows: TGCGCCAGCAGCTTGATGGGGGAGTGGAAAGAGACCCAGTACTTC. It is translated as CASSLMGEWKETQYF. The full variable domain, in which reference TRBV5-1 and TRBJ2-5 provide the parts outside the CDR3, is KAGVTQTPRYLIKTRGQQVTLSCSPISGHRSVSWYQQTPGQGLQFLFEYFSETQRNKGNFPGRFSGRQFSNSRSEMNVSTLELGDSALYLCASSLMGEWKETQYFGPGTRLLVL.

This clonotype has a handful of counts. The chain joins TRBV9 to TRBJ2-1, with D tentatively TRBD1 or TRBD2 (6 bases each). The CDR3 contains 14 residues. V lost 2 bases and J 6 bases, leaving 12 bases between the germline ends. Germline V lookup: CDR1 SGDLS, CDR2 YYNGEE. In DNA, the CDR3 is TGTGCCAGCAGCGTCGGGGGCCCGAGCAATGAGCAGTTCTTC. Its translation is CASSVGGPSNEQFF.

This clonotype was counted only a few times. The chain couples TRBV12-3 or TRBV12-4 to TRBJ2-3; 7 bases align to TRBD1. CDR3 length: 16 residues. V dropped 5 bases and J dropped 3; count of bases not matched to a gene: 11. The DNA for the CDR3 is TGTGCCAGCAGTCCCCACAGGGGTCTGCGGACAGATACGCAGTATTTT. This encodes CASSPHRGLRTDTQYF.

Only a few counts were recorded for this clonotype. This rearrangement joins TRBV6-1 to TRBJ1-2; TRBD1 is a possible D gene (6 bases). The CDR3 has 15 amino acids. Germline V gene lookup returns CDR1 MNHNS and CDR2 SASEGT. The ends were cut back, 6 bases at V and 0 bases at J, with 14 bases in the middle. The DNA of the CDR3 is TGTGCCAGCAGGCAAGACAGGAGGGCTAACTATGGCTACACCTTC. Translating gives CASRQDRRANYGYTF.

This clonotype was counted only a few times. The V gene is TRBV19, the J gene TRBJ2-2; D is unresolved. The CDR3 contains 14 residues. The germline gives CDR1 LNHDA, CDR2 SQIVND (reference sequence). Deletions cut 3 bases from V and 4 bases from J, with 9 bases between. CDR3 protein: CASSMGQITGELFF. Here the CDR3 DNA reads TGTGCCAGTAGTATGGGCCAGATCACCGGGGAGCTGTTTTTT. Full variable domain (rest looked up from reference TRBV19 and TRBJ2-2): DGGITQSPKYLFRKEGQNVTLSCEQNLNHDAMYWYRQDPGQGLRLIYYSQIVNDFQKGDIAEGYSVSREKKESFPLTVTSAQKNPTAFYLCASSMGQITGELFFGEGSRLTVL.

This clonotype showed up just a few times. The rearrangement joins TRBV24-1 to TRBJ1-5; D unresolved. Germline CDR1 reads KGHDR; CDR2 reads SFDVKD. Deletions cut 1 base from V and 5 bases from J, with 5 bases between. The CDR3 extends over 13 amino acids. The CDR3 nucleotides are TGTGCCACCAGTGATTTAAGTCATCAGCCCCAGCATTTT. Its protein is CATSDLSHQPQHF.

This clonotype was seen a few times. This chain links TRBV7-8 with TRBJ1-1, with D tentatively TRBD1 (5 bases). The CDR3 is 16 amino acids. In germline, CDR1 is SGHVS, CDR2 FQNEAQ. Trimming shortened V by 4 bases and J by 0 bases, and 15 bases separated the two germline ends. CDR3 nucleotide sequence: TGTGCCAGCAGCTCAACCAGGGTAGGGATGAACACTGAAGCTTTCTTT. Translating it yields CASSSTRVGMNTEAFF. Full variable domain (missing parts from reference TRBV7-8 and TRBJ1-1): GAGVSQSPRYKVAKRGQDVALRCDPISGHVSLFWYQQALGQGPEFLTYFQNEAQLDKSGLPSDRFFAERPEGSVSTLKIQRTQQEDSAVYLCASSSTRVGMNTEAFFGQGTRLTVV.

This clonotype was counted many times. The V call is TRBV12-3 or TRBV12-4, the J call TRBJ2-1; D remains ambiguous. V was shortened by 7 bases and J by 8 bases, with 9 bases between the two germline ends. CDR3 length: 11 residues. Written as DNA, the CDR3 is TGTGCCAGCACCCATCGCGATGAGCAGTTCTTC. It translates to CASTHRDEQFF.

The chain has TRBV5-1 and TRBJ2-3; possible D gene TRBD2, 6 bases. Germline CDR1 reads SGHRS; CDR2 reads YFSETQ. The CDR3 is made up of 17 amino acids. V lost 3 bases and J 2 bases, leaving 19 bases between the germline ends. CDR3 in amino acids: CASSSLPAGQDTDTQYF. In DNA, the CDR3 is TGCGCCAGCAGCTCCCTTCCTGCGGGGCAAGACACAGATACGCAGTATTTT.

This clonotype has just a few counts. J is TRBJ1-5 and V is TRBV5-8; perhaps TRBD1 as D (6 bases). Germline-derived CDR1 and CDR2 are SGHTS and YDEGEE. Trimming pared 4 bases from V and 1 base from J, leaving 15 bases between. The CDR3 extends over 16 amino acids. For the CDR3, the DNA is TGTGCCAGCAGCAGGGGGGAGGGATGGAGCAATCAGCCCCAGCATTTT. Its protein is CASSRGEGWSNQPQHF. The entire variable domain, with the rest obtained from reference TRBV5-8 and TRBJ1-5, is as follows: EAGVTQSPTHLIKTRGQQATLRCSPISGHTSVYWYQQALGLGLQFLLWYDEGEERNRGNFPPRFSGRQFPNYSSELNVNALELEDSALYLCASSRGEGWSNQPQHFGDGTRLSIL.

This rearrangement joins TRBV4-1 to TRBJ2-2; a weak D match, TRBD2 (6 bases). Germline V gene lookup returns CDR1 MGHRA and CDR2 YSYEKL. The CDR3 has 15 residues. The ends were cut back, 5 bases at V and 5 bases at J, with 15 bases in the middle. The CDR3 nucleotides read TGCGCCAGCAGCGGACGGGACTGGGAAACCGGGGAGCTGTTTTTT. Amino acids: CASSGRDWETGELFF.

This clonotype was recorded a few times. The chain joins TRBV12-3 or TRBV12-4 to TRBJ2-3; D may match TRBD1 or TRBD2 (5 bases each). Trimming removed 3 bases at V and 6 bases at J, with 19 bases between. The CDR3 runs 16 residues. CDR3 residues: CASSFRDGTGSDTQYF. The CDR3 DNA is TGTGCCAGCAGTTTTAGGGACGGGACCGGGTCGGATACGCAGTATTTT.

There are a few counts of this clonotype. The chain is built from TRBV20-1 and TRBJ2-7, with D maybe TRBD1 (6 bases). The germline V gene has CDR1 DFQATT and CDR2 SNEGSKA (reference sequence). V lost 4 bases to trimming and J lost 3 bases, with 10 bases between them. This CDR3 comprises 12 residues. CDR3 sequence: CSANGQNYEQYF. CDR3 in DNA: TGCAGTGCTAATGGACAGAACTACGAGCAGTACTTC.

This clonotype is a singleton in its sample. V gene TRBV4-1 combines with J gene TRBJ2-3, with D tentatively TRBD2 (5 bases). The CDR3 has 15 residues. Trimming shortened V by 3 bases and J by 0 bases, and 10 bases separated the two germline ends. Germline V gene data show CDR1 as MGHRA and CDR2 as YSYEKL. Here the CDR3 DNA reads TGCGCCAGCAGCCAGGAAGCGGTTAGCACAGATACGCAGTATTTT. Its translation: CASSQEAVSTDTQYF.